A selection of T cell receptor beta chains follows, all from one sample in a study of radiotherapy plus CTLA-4 blockade in lung cancer. Using immunoSEQ multiplex PCR, the repertoire was profiled, and TCRdb retains in-frame clones only, with some absent. The sample includes roughly 40,000 clones, just under 80% of them seen just once. The specimen was peripheral blood, collected from a patient treated with radiotherapy plus ipilimumab. Receptors originate from a human donor with non-small cell lung cancer that progressed on radiotherapy plus ipilimumab. The CDR3 runs from the conserved cysteine through the conserved F or W. D genes are given only for firm matches.

>TRBD2|TRBJ2-5|TRBV4-2
CASSQDPGLAGGETQYF
>TRBD1|TRBJ2-3|TRBV5-1
CASSPTGADTDTQYF
>TRBD2|TRBJ2-7|TRBV5-4
CASSRRSSGGMWEQYF
>-|TRBJ1-6|TRBV19
CASTGVHNSPLHF
>-|TRBJ1-2|TRBV10-1
CAGRTGVRHGYTF
>TRBD1|TRBJ2-7|TRBV5-1
CASSYEGQPSYEQYF
>TRBD1|TRBJ2-7|TRBV5-1
CASSLAGTGIYEQYF
>TRBD2|TRBJ2-3|TRBV12-5
CASGLGVAGSTDTQYF
>-|TRBJ1-5|TRBV9
CASSVQGDNQPQHF
>TRBD2|TRBJ2-3|TRBV10-2
CASTRGGAADTQYF
>-|TRBJ1-1|TRBV9
CASSGLQGSVEAFF
>-|TRBJ2-3|TRBV9
CASSVYGGDTLSTDTQYF
>-|TRBJ1-3|TRBV6-1
CASSEDGGRGHTIYF
>TRBD1|TRBJ1-6|TRBV6-5
CASERQGGGSPLHF
>-|TRBJ2-7|TRBV5-1
CASSFEGGYEQYF
>TRBD2|TRBJ2-1|TRBV11-3
CASSPGLAGLNNEQFF
>-|TRBJ1-4|TRBV27
CASSLSHPIGRGNEKLFF
>-|TRBJ2-2|TRBV6-6
CASSYSQNTGELFF
>TRBD1|TRBJ1-6|TRBV10-3
CAITGTDNSPLHF
>TRBD2|TRBJ2-7|TRBV4-1
CASSQVGLASSSYEQYF
>-|TRBJ1-3|TRBV19
CATGFGAGSGNTIYF
>TRBD1|TRBJ1-2|TRBV7-2
CASSTDRVAGYTF
>-|TRBJ2-2|TRBV6-1
CASSEGGGSHTGELFF
>-|TRBJ2-3|TRBV21-1
CASVSGQPWDTQYF
>-|TRBJ1-2|TRBV10-3
CAISESPGTLGGYTF
>TRBD2|TRBJ2-3|TRBV15
CATSRGLAGGADTQYF
>-|TRBJ2-7|TRBV6-5
CASSYWTGGAYEQYF
>-|TRBJ2-7|TRBV4-3
CASSQVQKGEQYF
>-|TRBJ1-2|TRBV6-5
CASSYSGPGAGYTF
>TRBD2|TRBJ2-7|TRBV19
CASSLAGGRSYEQYF
>TRBD1|TRBJ1-1|TRBV14
CASSQDGGQGANTEAFF
>TRBD1|TRBJ2-6|TRBV4-1
CASSQVGQGVNVLTF
>-|TRBJ2-1|TRBV11-2
CASSLELPSPFF
>TRBD2|TRBJ2-5|TRBV4-2
CASSPARFGTSGGEEQYF
>-|TRBJ1-2|TRBV28
CASRGLSYGYTF
>-|TRBJ2-4|TRBV19
CASSTGFLQYF
>TRBD2|TRBJ2-1|TRBV15
CATSRELGEGEQFF
>TRBD2|TRBJ2-3|TRBV29-1
CSDSGATDTQYF
>-|TRBJ1-1|TRBV29-1
CSVGSRGSAIGAFF
>TRBD1|TRBJ2-6|TRBV5-1
CASSLSGGTGAPGANVLTF
>TRBD1|TRBJ2-1|TRBV6-1
CASRRSGGRYNEQFF
>-|TRBJ1-1|TRBV6-1
CASSPLGVGTEAFF
>-|TRBJ1-3|TRBV6-6
CASSYPGSSGNTIYF
>TRBD2|TRBJ2-5|TRBV5-4
CASSLGWSGGGQETQYF
>TRBD1|TRBJ2-7|TRBV5-1
CASSVTGAWEQYF
>-|TRBJ2-4|TRBV4-3
CASSQDVAPGIQYF
>-|TRBJ2-2|TRBV6-5
CASSYRGTNTGELFF
>TRBD1|TRBJ2-2|TRBV2
CASSDLRQGDPGELFF
>TRBD1|TRBJ1-2|TRBV7-2
CASSLAGTGSIYGYTF
>-|TRBJ2-2|TRBV25-1
CASSALEGNPGELFF
>-|TRBJ1-5|TRBV5-1
CASSQVPFRQANQPQHF
>-|TRBJ1-5|TRBV19
CASSIEGGAGVQPQHF
>-|TRBJ2-5|TRBV5-6
CASSLGRVGKTQYF
>-|TRBJ1-1|TRBV19
CASSPGSYTEAFF
>-|-|TRBV11-2
CASSLGMGQIYEQYF
>-|TRBJ1-1|TRBV5-1
CASSLAWANLVNTEAFF
>-|TRBJ1-2|TRBV18
CASSPPTANYGYTF
>-|TRBJ1-1|TRBV19
CASSLPSFGEAFF